Each of the 20 T cell receptor beta chains below was sequenced from the same sample in a study of T cells after yellow fever vaccination. MiXCR, run by TCRdb on the 5' RACE reads, gives a single entry per CDR3 protein. The table lists fewer than 100,000 distinct CDR3 sequences, around 5.8% of them singletons. The sequencing used CD8+ T cells sorted from PBMCs, collected 10 days after the yellow fever booster vaccination. The receptors derive from a man in his late teens or twenties who received the YFV17D yellow fever vaccine.

This clonotype was observed at least ten times. This chain uses TRBV7-2 with TRBJ2-1; no clear D. Germline lookup yields CDR1 SGHTA and CDR2 FQGNSA. CDR3 length equals 11 residues. The germline V and J ends were trimmed by 3 bases and 9 bases, with 6 bases remaining between them. The CDR3 reads CASSLLTEQFF. Here the CDR3 DNA reads TGTGCCAGCAGCTTGCTGACTGAGCAGTTCTTC.

This clonotype was seen a few times. This chain connects TRBV25-1 to TRBJ1-1; D not resolved. This CDR3 contains 13 residues. Germline V gene lookup returns CDR1 MGHDK and CDR2 SYGVNS. The ends were cut back, 1 base at V and 10 bases at J, with 13 bases in the middle. The CDR3 sequence: CASSESGSQPAFF. DNA for the CDR3: TGTGCCAGCAGTGAATCTGGGTCCCAGCCAGCTTTCTTT.

The J gene is TRBJ1-5, the V gene TRBV6-5; no reliable D call. The CDR3 is 12 amino acids. Germline V lookup: CDR1 MNHEY, CDR2 SVGAGI. The germline V and J ends were trimmed by 8 bases and 2 bases, with 7 bases remaining between them. Here the CDR3 reads CASRAGNQPQHF. The CDR3 coding sequence is TGTGCCAGCCGGGCAGGCAATCAGCCCCAGCATTTT.

In this sample, this clonotype turned up many times. The CDR3 protein is CASRLLGDANTEAFF. CDR3 DNA: TGCGCCAGTCGGCTTCTCGGGGACGCGAACACTGAAGCTTTCTTT. The chain combines TRBV5-1 with TRBJ1-1; D is possibly TRBD1 (5 bases). Germline V gene lookup returns CDR1 SGHRS and CDR2 YFSETQ. The V end was cut by 8 bases, the J end by 1 base, with 18 bases between. The CDR3 totals 15 residues.

This clonotype was seen many times. The chain recombines TRBV29-1 with TRBJ2-1; D uncertain. The ends were cut back, 3 bases at V and 5 bases at J, with 17 bases in the middle. CDR1 is SQVTM, CDR2 ANQGSEA, per germline. This CDR3 is built from 15 residues. CDR3: CSVDPPTEPHNEQFF. The CDR3 region has the DNA TGCAGCGTTGATCCCCCAACGGAGCCTCACAATGAGCAGTTCTTC.

The chain is built from TRBV5-4 and TRBJ2-3; TRBD2 agrees at 8 bases. Per germline, CDR1 SGHNT and CDR2 YYREEE (reference sequence). The CDR3 extends over 17 amino acids. With V trimmed by 3 bases and J by 2 bases, 11 bases remained unmatched. CDR3 residues: CASSSRERRGATDTQYF. The CDR3 coding sequence is TGTGCCAGCAGCTCGCGAGAGCGGCGGGGGGCCACAGATACGCAGTATTTT.

The CDR3 bases are TGCGCCAGCAGCCAAACCCCCTTTGGGGAGGAGCAGTTCTTC. Encoded protein: CASSQTPFGEEQFF. The chain links TRBV4-1 to TRBJ2-1; tentative D call: TRBD2 (5 bases). Germline CDR1 and CDR2: MGHRA and YSYEKL. V lost 2 bases, J lost 10 bases, and 15 bases lay in between. The CDR3 contains 14 residues.

The J gene is TRBJ2-3, the V gene TRBV27; D remains ambiguous. Germline values: CDR1 MNHEY, CDR2 SMNVEV (reference sequence). The CDR3 runs to 14 residues. Trimming shortened V by 3 bases and J by 5 bases, and 12 bases separated the two germline ends. This CDR3 reads CASSFGDLIDTQYF. The CDR3 nucleotides are TGTGCCAGCAGTTTCGGTGACCTTATAGATACGCAGTATTTT.

This clonotype was recorded at least ten times. The chain employs TRBV5-1 and TRBJ2-3; D is possibly TRBD1 (6 bases). Trimming pared 3 bases from V and 3 bases from J, leaving 14 bases between. CDR3 size: 15 residues. Germline-derived CDR1 and CDR2 are SGHRS and YFSETQ. The DNA of the CDR3 is TGCGCCAGCAGCTGGCTGGCAGGGGCAACAGATACGCAGTATTTT. Protein product: CASSWLAGATDTQYF.

This clonotype was counted at least ten times. V usage is TRBV19 and J usage is TRBJ1-1; no reliable D call. Per the germline V gene, CDR1 is LNHDA and CDR2 is SQIVND (reference sequence). The CDR3 totals 14 residues. The V and J ends lost 7 bases and 3 bases respectively, with 15 bases between them. CDR3 nucleotides: TGTGCCAGTACCAGCCCCCGGGAGGACACTGAAGCTTTCTTT. It encodes CASTSPREDTEAFF.

This chain connects TRBV20-1 to TRBJ2-1, with TRBD2 as a possible D gene (5 bases). The CDR3 runs to 12 residues. Germline loops: CDR1 DFQATT, CDR2 SNEGSKA (reference sequence). Trimming shortened V by 3 bases and J by 3 bases, and 6 bases separated the two germline ends. The chain's CDR3 is CSASGVYNEQFF. CDR3 bases: TGCAGTGCTAGCGGGGTCTACAATGAGCAGTTCTTC.

This rearrangement joins TRBV20-1 to TRBJ2-5; D is unclear. The CDR3 extends over 16 amino acids. Trimming took off 4 bases at V and 3 bases at J, with 21 bases between the two ends. Germline V lookup: CDR1 DFQATT, CDR2 SNEGSKA (reference sequence). As DNA, the CDR3 is TGCAGTGCTATGGTCGCATCGTCTTGGGGAAAAGAGACCCAGTACTTC. Encoded protein: CSAMVASSWGKETQYF.

This clonotype was seen only a few times. V gene TRBV20-1 combines with J gene TRBJ2-1; 7 nucleotides line up with TRBD2. J lost 1 base, V lost 1 base, and 10 bases had no gene match. The CDR3 spans 17 residues. Germline assignment: CDR1 DFQATT and CDR2 SNEGSKA (reference sequence). The CDR3 DNA follows: TGCAGTGCTAGAGGTCCGAGCATGCGGGGGTCCTACAATGAGCAGTTCTTC. Translating gives CSARGPSMRGSYNEQFF.

This chain joins TRBV7-9 and TRBJ1-2; TRBD1 aligns across 7 bases. Trimming took 5 bases from V and 3 from J; bases not matched to a gene: 3. This CDR3 spans 13 amino acids. Germline-derived CDR1 and CDR2 are SEHNR and FQNEAQ (reference sequence). The CDR3 DNA sequence: TGTGCCAGCAGCCTCGGGACAGACTATGGCTACACCTTC. It encodes CASSLGTDYGYTF.

This clonotype came up a few times. The chain combines TRBV7-7 with TRBJ2-5, with D hard to call. Trimming stripped 1 base from V and 1 base from J, with 7 bases between. This CDR3 region has 14 residues. Germline CDR1 SSHAT, CDR2 FNYEAQ (reference sequence). CDR3 sequence (DNA): TGTGCCAGCAGCTTAGGCCTCCGCCAAGAGACCCAGTACTTC. Its protein product is CASSLGLRQETQYF.

This clonotype occurred a few times. This sequence joins TRBV5-4 and TRBJ1-1; D is possibly TRBD1 (6 bases). CDR3 length: 14 residues. Trimming took 2 bases from V and 5 from J, leaving 13 bases between them. From germline, CDR1 is SGHNT and CDR2 YYREEE (reference sequence). The CDR3 DNA sequence: TGTGCCAGCAGCTTCTATCCAGGGGAGACTGAAGCTTTCTTT. It is translated as CASSFYPGETEAFF.

In this sample, this clonotype turned up a few times. The chain joins TRBV14 to TRBJ2-3; D gene unclear. Trimming stripped 4 bases from V and 3 bases from J, with 11 bases between. CDR3 length: 14 amino acids. Germline lookup yields CDR1 SGHDN and CDR2 FVKESK. CDR3 residues: CASSPPSYTDTQYF. The CDR3 bases are TGTGCCAGCAGCCCTCCATCCTATACAGATACGCAGTATTTT.

The rearrangement joins TRBV5-1 to TRBJ2-5; TRBD1 might be the D (6 bases). Germline V CDR1 and CDR2: SGHRS, YFSETQ. The CDR3 length is 13 residues. Trimming removed 1 base at V and 3 bases at J, with 7 bases between. CDR3 sequence (DNA): TGCGCCAGCAGCTTGAACAGGGAAGAGACCCAGTACTTC. This encodes CASSLNREETQYF.

This clonotype appeared many times. The chain carries TRBV28 and TRBJ2-7, with 10 nucleotides matching TRBD1. Germline loops: CDR1 MDHEN, CDR2 SYDVKM. The junction had 13 bases not matched to a gene; V was cut back by 6 bases and J by 2 bases. The CDR3 totals 17 residues. This CDR3 reads CASSLPSDRGRAYEQYV. The CDR3, as DNA: TGTGCCAGCAGCCTCCCCTCAGACAGGGGGCGAGCCTACGAGCAGTACGTC.

This clonotype was observed a handful of times. The chain joins TRBV2 to TRBJ2-7; 7 nucleotides align to TRBD2. Germline V gene lookup returns CDR1 SNHLY and CDR2 FYNNEI. This CDR3 comprises 14 residues. V was clipped by 9 bases and J by 3 bases; unmatched bases: 11. The CDR3 DNA is TGTGCCAGATCTCCAGCGGGACGCTACTACGAGCAGTACTTC. It specifies CARSPAGRYYEQYF.